These T cell receptor beta chains were read from a single sample in a study of cytomegalovirus exposure and HLA in healthy donors. Using immunoSEQ multiplex PCR, the repertoire was profiled, and TCRdb retains in-frame clones only, with some absent. Of 200,000 to 250,000 clones in the sample, almost 85% were seen once. Sequences were obtained from PBMCs. These receptors came from a middle-aged woman in good health and CMV-seronegative. CDR3s include the opening cysteine and the closing phenylalanine or tryptophan. Size tells how often a clone was seen (once, few, many) or the class of an expanded clone, and some rows leave it out.

.	TRBV27	TRBJ2-7	CASSKGQCEQYF
.	TRBV28	TRBJ2-7	CASSLNGPRTGLSYEQYF
.	TRBV5-1	TRBJ1-6	CASSSGQSISPLHF
.	TRBV2	TRBJ2-7	CASSEYALAGGSGEQYF
once	TRBV7-2	TRBJ1-2	CASSFSGTLSYTF
.	TRBV6-1	TRBJ1-5	CASLQGGAGQPQHF
.	TRBV7-9	TRBJ1-2	CSSSLVIPTGNGYTF
.	TRBV30	TRBJ1-3	CAWRPGGNTIYF
.	TRBV7-2	.	CASSSMGAGGRYEQYF
.	TRBV2	TRBJ2-7	CASSEPGLAVTYEQYF
.	TRBV6-1	TRBJ2-5	CASSESWSKPYF
once	TRBV19	TRBJ2-3	CATTNGGAGTDTQYF
few	TRBV6-5	TRBJ2-7	CASSYTDSSYEQYF
.	TRBV9	TRBJ2-2	CASSVGLLAGGPPTGELFF
.	TRBV18	TRBJ1-1	CASSPSIQGDTEAFF
.	TRBV30	TRBJ2-1	CAWKRGSYNEQFF
.	TRBV9	TRBJ2-2	CASSVEAGIPGELFF
.	TRBV27	TRBJ1-3	CASSLSLGGGNTIYF
few	TRBV6-5	TRBJ1-6	CASGEGGNPSPLHF
.	TRBV6-1	TRBJ1-3	CATTTLSGNTIYF
.	TRBV29-1	TRBJ2-1	CSVAGTGSSYNEQFF
.	TRBV5-6	TRBJ1-2	CASSAGWGLNMGYTF
.	TRBV1	TRBJ2-3	CTSSQAASGGATTDTQYF
.	TRBV28	TRBJ2-7	CASTPSGGGHEQYF
.	TRBV28	TRBJ2-4	CASSPRLAKNIQYF
.	TRBV19	TRBJ1-4	CASSIGTVLDEKLFF
.	TRBV15	TRBJ2-7	CATSRDLLAGRSDEQYF
.	TRBV6-6	TRBJ2-2	CASSWTGPRGELFF
.	TRBV7-8	TRBJ2-2	CASSLVTGIELFF
.	TRBV6-1	TRBJ1-2	CASTGAQSHYGYTF
few	TRBV5-6	TRBJ1-4	CASSYGTGLEKLFF
.	TRBV7-9	TRBJ1-2	CASSLSWPEGGGYTF
.	TRBV7-9	TRBJ2-7	CASSWGGRSSYEQYF
.	TRBV12-5	TRBJ2-1	CASGLLGTAFYNEQFF
.	TRBV7-2	TRBJ2-1	CASSLAFRQGASSYNEQFF
once	TRBV27	TRBJ2-7	CASSHQTRTSYEQYF
.	TRBV28	TRBJ1-5	CASSSVREGNQPQHF
.	TRBV7-9	TRBJ2-4	CASSPGGTALAKNIQYF
.	TRBV9	TRBJ1-1	CASSVGGQGAWDTEAFF
.	TRBV4-3	TRBJ1-2	CASSQVDEGYYGYTF
.	TRBV2	TRBJ2-1	CASRERGYNEQFF
few	TRBV19	TRBJ1-1	CASSIGRHNTEAFF
.	TRBV6-5	TRBJ1-1	CASSLDRGQDTEAFF
.	TRBV16	TRBJ1-1	CASSQYDLTGSGKTEAFF
.	TRBV4-1	TRBJ1-5	CASSHSYGGGFYSNQPQHF
few	TRBV4-3	TRBJ1-5	CASTQGAGQPQHF
.	TRBV5-1	TRBJ2-3	CASSLLASGGDTQYF
few	TRBV6-6	TRBJ2-7	CATSTRGIYEQYF
few	TRBV5-6	TRBJ1-1	CASSLALGGTEAFF
.	TRBV11-2	TRBJ1-5	CASSLYDNQPQHF
.	TRBV27	TRBJ1-6	CASSFSLSLSSYNSPLHF
once	TRBV11-3	TRBJ2-1	CASSGHQVIDEQFF
once	TRBV7-9	TRBJ1-2	CASSLEGATYGYTF
.	TRBV19	TRBJ1-2	CASSIGPGDSSYGYTF